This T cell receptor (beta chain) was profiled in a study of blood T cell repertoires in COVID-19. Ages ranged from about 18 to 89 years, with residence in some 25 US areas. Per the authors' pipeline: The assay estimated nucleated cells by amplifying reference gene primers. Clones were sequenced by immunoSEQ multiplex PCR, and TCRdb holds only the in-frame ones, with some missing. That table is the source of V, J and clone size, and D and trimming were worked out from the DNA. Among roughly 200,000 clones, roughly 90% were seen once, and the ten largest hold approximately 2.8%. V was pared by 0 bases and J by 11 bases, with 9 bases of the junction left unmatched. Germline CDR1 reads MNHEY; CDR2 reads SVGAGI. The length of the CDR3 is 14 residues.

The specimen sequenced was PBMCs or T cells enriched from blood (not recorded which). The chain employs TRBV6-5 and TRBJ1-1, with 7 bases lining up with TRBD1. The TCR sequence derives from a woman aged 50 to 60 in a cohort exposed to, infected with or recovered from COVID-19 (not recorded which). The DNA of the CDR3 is TGTGCCAGCAGTTACTCGAGAGGGGGCGTGGAGGCTTTCTTT. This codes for CASSYSRGGVEAFF.